The clone carrying this TCR beta chain was seen a handful of times. The antigen remains unidentified. The CDR3 spans 14 residues. Germline assignment: CDR1 SQVTM and CDR2 ANQGSEA. V gave up 7 bases and J gave up 0 bases, with 14 bases separating them. The sample belongs to a study of identical twins. Study outcomes and limitations: Weaker excess sharing between twins was seen in beta out-of-frame sequences.

TCRdb independently ran MiXCR on the 5' RACE reads; one entry per CDR3 protein. The sample shows hundreds of thousands of distinct CDR3 sequences, 18% of them seen only once. The sample was also linked to a second study, of T cells expressing NK-cell markers. Per that study: Most of the eight sequenced donors tested HCMV-seropositive; one tested seronegative. Of CD8+ T cells, roughly 1.0-7.5% belonged to dominant NKG2C+ clonotypes in several donors. For a few donors, these clonotypes were likewise the leading ones in the CD3+CD56-NKG2C+ fraction.

This TCR derives from a woman between 18 and 29 years old in good health. Input material: PBMCs. The V and J genes are TRBV29-1 and TRBJ2-3; D may be TRBD1 (6 bases). CDR3: CSALRTASTDTQYF. For the CDR3, the DNA is TGCAGCGCTTTGCGGACAGCTAGCACAGATACGCAGTATTTT.